This T cell receptor (beta chain) was sequenced during a study of T cell responses to AZD1222 COVID-19 vaccine. Points from the study as a whole: At 160-218 and 743-854, vaccine-associated CD4 TCRs were dominant, and they spanned spike. An increase in Spike-specific TCR breadth and depth was observed after two AZD1222 doses. Sampling captured repertoires only after the peak T cell response. Possibly, clonal diversity was underestimated; donors were largely white British and included more females.

Measured with immunoSEQ multiplex PCR; TCRdb has only the in-frame clones, and not every one. The sample has 70,000 to 95,000 clones; just over 90% are singletons. Of note for this clone: The antigen is not known.

Germline-derived CDR1 and CDR2 are KGHSH and LQKENI. J was trimmed by 4 bases and V by 6 bases; bases with no gene match: 8. The CDR3 runs 16 residues. The sequences come from peripheral blood, collected 28 days after the second AZD1222 dose. This sequence originates from an adult who received the AZD1222 COVID-19 vaccine. The chain employs TRBV18 and TRBJ1-3; TRBD1 matches 11 bases. Here the CDR3 reads CASSLGQGAAGNTIYF. CDR3 nucleotide sequence: TGTGCCAGCTCCCTAGGACAGGGGGCGGCAGGAAACACCATATATTTT.